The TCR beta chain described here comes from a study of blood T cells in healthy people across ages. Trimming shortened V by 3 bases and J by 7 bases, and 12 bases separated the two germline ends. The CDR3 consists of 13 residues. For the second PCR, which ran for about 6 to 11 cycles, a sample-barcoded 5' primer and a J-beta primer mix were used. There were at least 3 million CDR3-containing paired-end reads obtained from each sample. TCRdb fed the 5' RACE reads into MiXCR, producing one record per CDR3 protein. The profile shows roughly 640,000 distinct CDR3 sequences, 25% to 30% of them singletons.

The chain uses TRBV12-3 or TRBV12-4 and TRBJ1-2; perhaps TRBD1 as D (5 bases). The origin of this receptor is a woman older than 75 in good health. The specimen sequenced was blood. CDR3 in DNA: TGTGCCAGCAGTTTCAGGGTCCTCTTTGGCTACACCTTC. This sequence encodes CASSFRVLFGYTF.